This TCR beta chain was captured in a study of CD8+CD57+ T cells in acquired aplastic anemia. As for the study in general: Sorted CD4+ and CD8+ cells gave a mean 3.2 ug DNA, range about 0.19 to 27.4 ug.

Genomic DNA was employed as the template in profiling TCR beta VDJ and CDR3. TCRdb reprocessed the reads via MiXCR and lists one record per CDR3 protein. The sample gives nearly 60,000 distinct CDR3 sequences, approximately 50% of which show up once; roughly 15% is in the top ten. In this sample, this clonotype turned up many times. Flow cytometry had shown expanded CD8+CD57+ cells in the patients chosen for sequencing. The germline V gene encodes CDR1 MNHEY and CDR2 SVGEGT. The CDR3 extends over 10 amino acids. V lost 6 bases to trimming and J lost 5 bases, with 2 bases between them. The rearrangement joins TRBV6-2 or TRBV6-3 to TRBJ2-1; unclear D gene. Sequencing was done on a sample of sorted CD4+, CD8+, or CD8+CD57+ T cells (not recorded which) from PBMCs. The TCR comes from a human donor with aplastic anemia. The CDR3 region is CASSNNEQFF. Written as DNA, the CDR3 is TGTGCCAGCAGCAACAATGAGCAGTTCTTC.